Detailed here is one T cell receptor beta chain. The data stem from a study of CD8 T cells in Susac syndrome. The RNA input was about 0.45 to 1 ug, and it was reverse transcribed with random hexamers. TCRdb independently ran MiXCR on the immunoSEQ multiplex PCR reads; one entry per CDR3 protein. The sample has 140,000 or so distinct CDR3 sequences; approximately 94% are singletons. Sequencing was performed on CD4+ T cells from PBMCs. The source of this sequence is a human donor in good health.

The CDR3: CASRTQENEQFF. The CDR3 region has the DNA TGTGCCAGCAGGACACAGGAGAATGAGCAGTTCTTC. The chain carries TRBV2 and TRBJ2-1; TRBD1 is a possible D gene (5 bases). The germline V and J ends were trimmed by 6 bases and 7 bases, with 10 bases remaining between them. This CDR3 region has 12 residues. The germline gives CDR1 SNHLY, CDR2 FYNNEI.